This T cell receptor (beta chain) was identified in a study of blood T cells in healthy people across ages (dated by TCRdb to between 2014 and 2017). Background on the whole study: In model experiments, template switching captured roughly one uniquely barcoded TCR beta cDNA molecule for every two T cells. Donors were grouped into four age groups: young (average approximately 15 years), middle-aged (39), aged (around 66) and long-lived (less than 85). Two additional independent replicas of 1 million unique cDNA reads from the same blood draw were analyzed for two donors (one aged 18 to 29 and one aged 80 or older). The study measured age-related changes in TCR beta repertoire diversity using deep sequencing normalized with unique cDNA molecular identifiers. To avoid experimental bias, donors of different ages were spread randomly across the sequencing lanes. The paper's findings and limits, for the study overall: Observed TCR beta diversity per million T cells fell roughly linearly with age, and a significant reduction was already apparent by age around 44. There was a strong correlation between observed TCR beta diversity and the percentage of naive T cells measured by flow cytometry. Conclusive comparison of naive and antigen-experienced compartments was prevented by the profiling of bulk unsorted PBMCs. Estimates of total diversity based on one million sequenced T cells were regarded as lower bounds and as underestimates. Because the CMV infection status of the donors was unknown, age-related changes in expanded clonotypes may potentially have been confounded. Compared with the aged group, the long-lived group had more naive CD4+ T cells, fewer expanded clones and increased TCR diversity, suggesting age selection.

The germline V gene encodes CDR1 MNHEY and CDR2 SVGAGI. The cysteine opens and the phenylalanine closes a CDR3 of 17 amino acids. Here the CDR3 DNA is all that survives: 51 bases in frame from base 1. The 35 to 40 donors, aged about 6 to 90 years, were systemically healthy Caucasian individuals from Russia. About 10 milliliters of peripheral blood were collected from each donor into EDTA-treated Vacutainer tubes. Ficoll-Paque density-gradient centrifugation was used to isolate PBMCs, with at least 6.5 million per sample. Total RNA, at least 5 micrograms per sample, was extracted from PBMCs with Trizol reagent. For every donor, flow cytometry on a PBMC aliquot measured the percentage of naive CD45RAhigh/CD27high T cells. Turning to this clonotype: Its antigen is currently not known. Compared with germline, one end of the junction differs, possibly owing to a read error.

Libraries were made using 5' RACE. The data were produced on an Illumina HiSeq 2500. The second PCR ran for about 6 to 11 cycles and used a J-beta primer mix along with a sample-barcoded 5' primer. A template-switch 5' adaptor carrying 12 random nucleotides introduced a unique molecular identifier onto each TCR beta cDNA molecule. Each sample yielded at least 2.5 million CDR3-containing paired-end reads. The Mint cDNA synthesis kit, primed by a TRBC-specific oligonucleotide, was used to synthesize first-strand cDNA from all RNA. Following uracil-DNA glycosylase treatment, a first 18-cycle PCR with universal primers M1SS and BC2_uni_R was performed on all cDNA. Per the original workflow: Each sample was normalized by randomly selecting 1 million high-quality reads, each carrying a distinct molecular identifier. Reads sharing molecular identifiers were discarded rather than binned into consensus sequences. CDR3 identification, clonotype clustering and error correction used MiTCR with a Q25 quality threshold and the strictest error-elimination algorithm. A nonparametric unseen species model with Euler transformation was used to estimate a lower bound on total TCR beta diversity. TCRdb itself trimmed the public reads at Q25 with fastp, ran MiXCR and retained productive beta chains. Every entry covers one CDR3 protein and lists the most common genes and DNA from its rows. The V and J calls come from TCRdb's annotation, not from the publication. A total of about 970,000 distinct CDR3 sequences appear in this sample, just over 50% of them only once. The top ten clonotypes cover about a fifth of the sample.

This receptor was obtained from a woman aged 55-75 years in good health. The sample comprised blood. The chain joins TRBV6-5 to TRBJ1-1, with the D gene uncertain. The nucleotide sequence is TGTGCCAGCAGTTACTCGGCGCAGAATTCTATGAACACTGGAGCTTTCTTT. The encoded protein is CASSYSAQNSMNTGAFF.